Each of the 14 T cell receptor beta chains below was sequenced from the same sample in a study of blood T cell repertoires in COVID-19. Data came from immunoSEQ multiplex PCR; TCRdb stores just in-frame clones and leaves some out. Counted here are about 170,000 clones, approximately 80% occurring once; the ten biggest clones make up about 12%. The specimen was PBMCs or T cells enriched from blood (not recorded which). These receptors originate from a man aged 50-60 years who had recovered from COVID-19.

The chain recombines TRBV6-4 with TRBJ2-2; D is undetermined. V was shortened by 6 bases and J by 0 bases, with 8 bases between the two germline ends. The CDR3 consists of 14 residues. Germline CDR1 is MRHNA and CDR2 is SNTAGT. CDR3 loop: CASRPLANTGELFF. CDR3 nucleotide sequence: TGTGCCAGCAGGCCTCTAGCGAACACCGGGGAGCTGTTTTTT.

V is TRBV18 and J is TRBJ2-5; D is uncertain. This CDR3 comprises 15 residues. Germline assignment: CDR1 KGHSH and CDR2 LQKENI. V was pared by 4 bases and J by 1 base, with 13 bases between. The CDR3 nucleotides are TGTGCCAGCTCACTAATAGTGGTATCCCAAGAGACCCAGTACTTC. Translated, it gives CASSLIVVSQETQYF.

The V call is TRBV2, the J call TRBJ1-2, with D perhaps matching TRBD1 (6 bases). CDR3 length: 12 amino acids. V was pared by 9 bases and J by 4 bases, with 12 bases between. The germline V gene has CDR1 SNHLY and CDR2 FYNNEI. CDR3 amino acids: CASAQGPYGYTF. The DNA of the CDR3 is TGTGCCAGTGCCCAGGGGCCCTATGGCTACACCTTC.

The chain uses TRBV3-1 (or the pseudogene TRBV3-2) and TRBJ1-6; D may be TRBD1 (5 bases). The CDR3 loop spans 16 amino acids. V lost 4 bases and J lost 7, with 17 bases in between. Germline lookup yields CDR1 LGHDT and CDR2 YNNKEL (reference sequence). CDR3 coding DNA: TGTGCCAGCAGCCCCCCCGGGGGTTCTGGGAATTCACCCCTCCACTTT. As protein: CASSPPGGSGNSPLHF.

This sequence joins TRBV15 and TRBJ1-3; TRBD1 agrees at 8 bases. CDR1 and CDR2 (germline): LNHNV, YYDKDF (reference sequence). J lost 3 bases, V lost 7 bases, and 11 bases had no gene match. The CDR3 consists of 16 residues. CDR3 in DNA: TGTGCCACCACCGCAGACAGGGGCCTTTATGGAAACACCATATATTTT. Amino acids: CATTADRGLYGNTIYF.

This chain links TRBV4-3 with TRBJ2-3; possible D gene TRBD2, 6 bases. Per the germline V gene, CDR1 is LGHNA and CDR2 is YSLEER. Trimming shortened V by 4 bases and J by 2 bases, and 13 bases separated the two germline ends. This CDR3 is built from 15 residues. The CDR3 nucleotides read TGCGCCAGCAGCCCTAGCGTGGCCTCCACAGATACGCAGTATTTT. Its protein is CASSPSVASTDTQYF.

The rearrangement uses TRBV9 and TRBJ1-2; D remains ambiguous. The CDR3 contains 14 residues. The germline gives CDR1 SGDLS, CDR2 YYNGEE. V shed 3 bases and J shed 3 bases, with 12 bases lying between them. DNA of the CDR3: TGTGCCAGCAGCGACAGATCGGCTTACTATGGCTACACCTTC. It is translated as CASSDRSAYYGYTF. Filled out from reference TRBV9 and TRBJ1-2, the complete variable domain reads DSGVTQTPKHLITATGQRVTLRCSPRSGDLSVYWYQQSLDQGLQFLIQYYNGEERAKGNILERFSAQQFPDLHSELNLSSLELGDSALYFCASSDRSAYYGYTFGSGTRLTVV.

This chain joins TRBV12-3 or TRBV12-4 and TRBJ1-1; the D is unclear. The CDR3 extends over 13 amino acids. Trimming stripped 8 bases from V and 3 bases from J, with 13 bases between. The CDR3 loop is CASQRGVDTEAFF. The CDR3 nucleotides are TGTGCCAGCCAACGGGGAGTGGACACTGAAGCTTTCTTT.

This rearrangement joins TRBV15 to TRBJ2-3; TRBD2 matches 13 bases. The CDR3 extends over 16 amino acids. V was clipped by 5 bases and J by 7 bases; unmatched bases: 9. CDR1 and CDR2 from the germline V gene are LNHNV and YYDKDF (reference sequence). Here the CDR3 reads CATSGKLAGGWNTQYF. Here the CDR3 DNA reads TGTGCCACCAGCGGAAAACTAGCGGGGGGGTGGAATACGCAGTATTTT.

The chain is built from TRBV5-1 and TRBJ1-1; 8 nucleotides align to TRBD1. Trimming at V came to 0 bases and at J to 1 base, leaving 8 bases not matched to a gene. From germline, CDR1 is SGHRS and CDR2 YFSETQ. There are 17 residues in the CDR3. Here the CDR3 DNA reads TGCGCCAGCAGCTTGGGCCCTCTACAGGGGGAGAACACTGAAGCTTTCTTT. It yields the protein CASSLGPLQGENTEAFF.

This clone showed up just once. This CDR3 is also generated by other DNA sequences in the sample. V usage is TRBV7-2 and J usage is TRBJ1-2; TRBD1 matches 7 bases. The CDR3 is 15 residues long. V shed 1 base, J shed 5 bases, and the junction held 7 bases outside the gene matches. Germline assignment: CDR1 SGHTA and CDR2 FQGNSA. The CDR3 is CASSLEKGARYGYTF. For the CDR3, the DNA is TGTGCCAGCAGCTTAGAAAAGGGGGCGAGATATGGCTACACCTTC.

This clone has a single count. This chain connects TRBV5-4 to TRBJ1-2; 12 bases align to TRBD1. Germline V lookup: CDR1 SGHNT, CDR2 YYREEE (reference sequence). This CDR3 contains 17 residues. V was clipped by 0 bases and J by 4 bases; unmatched bases: 7. In DNA form, the CDR3 reads TGTGCCAGCAGCTTGGGAGGGGGACAGGGGGCCGGCTATGGCTACACCTTC. Its translation: CASSLGGGQGAGYGYTF. The full variable domain, completed using reference TRBV5-4 and TRBJ1-2, is ETGVTQSPTHLIKTRGQQVTLRCSSQSGHNTVSWYQQALGQGPQFIFQYYREEENGRGNFPPRFSGLQFPNYSSELNVNALELDDSALYLCASSLGGGQGAGYGYTFGSGTRLTVV.

The CDR3 DNA is TGTGCCACCAGTGGTCGGGGATCCACCGGGGAGCTGTTTTTT. Protein product: CATSGRGSTGELFF. This chain links TRBV24-1 with TRBJ2-2, with D possibly TRBD2 on 5 matching bases. The CDR3 is 14 residues long. CDR1 KGHDR and CDR2 SFDVKD come from the germline V gene. The germline V and J ends were trimmed by 5 bases and 4 bases, with 10 bases remaining between them.

V is TRBV10-3 and J is TRBJ1-3, with 8 bases aligning to TRBD1. The ends lost 10 bases at V and 0 bases at J; junction bases unmatched: 8. CDR3 length: 15 amino acids. CDR1 and CDR2 from the germline V gene are ENHRY and SYGVKD. The CDR3 loop reads CASFGQGISGNTIYF. The CDR3 DNA sequence: TGTGCCAGTTTCGGACAGGGCATCTCTGGAAACACCATATATTTT.